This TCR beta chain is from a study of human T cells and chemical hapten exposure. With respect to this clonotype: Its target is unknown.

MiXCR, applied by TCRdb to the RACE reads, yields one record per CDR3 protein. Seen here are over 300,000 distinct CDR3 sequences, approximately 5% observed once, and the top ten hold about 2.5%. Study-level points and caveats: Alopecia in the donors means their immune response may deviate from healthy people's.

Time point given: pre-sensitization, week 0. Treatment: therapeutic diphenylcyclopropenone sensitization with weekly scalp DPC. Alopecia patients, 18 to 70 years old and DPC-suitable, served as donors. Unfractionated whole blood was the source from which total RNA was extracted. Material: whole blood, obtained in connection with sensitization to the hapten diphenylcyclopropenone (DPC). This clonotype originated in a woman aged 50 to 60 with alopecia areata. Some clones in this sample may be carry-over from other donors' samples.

The CDR3 coding sequence is TGTGCCAGCTCACCAAATCCCGGGGGCGCCGGAAACACCATATATTTT. Protein product: CASSPNPGGAGNTIYF. The chain joins TRBV18 to TRBJ1-3; TRBD1 might be the D (6 bases). Germline V CDR1 and CDR2: KGHSH, LQKENI. V was clipped by 2 bases and J by 4 bases, with 15 bases between them. The CDR3 consists of 16 residues.